This T cell receptor beta chain was found in a study of blood T cells in healthy people across ages. The study, taken as a whole, reports: Estimates based on one million T cells were treated as lower bounds.

Concerning this clonotype itself: Its antigen is currently unknown.

CDR1 is SGHRS, CDR2 YFSETQ, per germline. V was clipped by 2 bases and J by 11 bases; unmatched bases: 11. This CDR3 is 14 amino acids long. Per-sample yields of isolated PBMCs were at least 6 million. Primers used in a second PCR of about 7 to 12 cycles were a sample-barcoded 5' primer and a J-beta primer mix. Any given sample supplied a minimum of 3 million CDR3-containing paired-end reads. TCRdb recomputed calls from the 5' RACE reads with MiXCR, one row per CDR3 protein. The sample includes about 670,000 distinct CDR3 sequences, over 40% of them seen just once. This receptor was obtained from a woman aged 80 or over in good health. This sequence joins TRBV5-1 and TRBJ2-3, with 7 bases lining up with TRBD2. Sequencing was done on a sample of blood. The CDR3, as DNA: TGCGCCAGCAGCTTAGCGGGGTCGGTCAATGAGCAGTATTTT. Translated, it gives CASSLAGSVNEQYF.